This TCR beta chain was sequenced during a study of PD-1 blockade in classical Hodgkin lymphoma (TCRdb year 2020). A note on the overall study: Nivolumab dosing was 3 mg/kg intravenously every 2 weeks, continuing until either disease progression or unacceptable toxicity. A peripheral blood immune signature of response to PD-1 blockade in classical Hodgkin lymphoma was defined using TCR beta sequencing and CyTOF.

The Qiagen DNeasy kit was used to extract genomic DNA from unsorted PBMCs and from the negatively selected CD4+ and CD8+ fractions. TCR beta CDR3 regions were amplified by immunoSEQ multiplex PCR using primers annealing to V and J segments. Amplification bias was minimized using a synthetic immune receptor repertoire, and residual bias was removed computationally after sequencing. Under the source paper's analysis protocol: Custom Python scripts were used to quantify repertoire diversity as the Shannon entropy index. Unsorted, CD4+ and CD8+ repertoires were examined separately, except in combined analyses, for which CD4+ and CD8+ sequences were merged in silico. Clonal expansion was defined as a frequency increase of at least 2-fold after treatment compared with C1D1, and clones undetected at baseline were assigned a pseudocount of 0.5. Singleton clones were defined as clones with 0 or 1 copy at C1D1, and non-singleton clones were defined as clones with 2 or more copies. Clones expanded in unsorted samples were annotated as CD4+, CD8+ or unknown by matching protein sequences in sorted samples from the same patient. Wilcoxon tests on paired samples were used to test changes in diversity from C1D1 to C4D1. TCRdb obtained this table from immuneACCESS and retained in-frame rearrangements with V and J assigned. These tables miss some clones; where compared with another copy, unresolved V genes account for less than half of the shortfall, and the remainder is unexplained. The V and J calls and the clone size are those of that table, but D and trimming were determined from the DNA. This sample has around 13,000 clones in its table, and approximately 90% of those were observed once. Of the sample, 20% falls within the top ten clones.

The investigation overall reported the following: Lower diversity was seen in patients whose nivolumab began less than 1 year after ASCT, and these patients were left out of later analyses so that immune reconstitution would not confound the results. CD4+ but not CD8+ TCR diversity rose significantly by C4D1 (p=0.0027 vs p=0.16), most apparent in complete responders (p=0.02). Newly diagnosed patients were reported to have lower baseline TCR diversity than healthy donors, and relapsed/refractory patients were reported to have lower baseline TCR diversity still. Among trial patients, those achieving complete response had baseline diversity similar to that of newly diagnosed patients, while diversity was significantly lower in partial responders and progressors. The study covered only a single clinical trial cohort, and the causes of the repertoire differences, possibly disease activity or prior therapy, were still not defined.

The time point label for this specimen denotes: cycle 1 day 1 (C1D1), immediately before nivolumab initiation. Every trial patient had relapsed following autologous stem cell transplantation, and prior brentuximab vedotin exposure was what differed among cohorts A, B and C. A total of under 70 patients with relapsed/refractory classical Hodgkin lymphoma made up the trial cohort, and each patient's best overall response was complete response, partial response or progressive disease. Trial patients were treated with single-agent nivolumab in the multi-cohort phase II CheckMate 205 trial. Best overall response was determined by an independent review committee according to the 2007 International Working Group response criteria. PBMCs from the trial were collected at three points: immediately before nivolumab initiation (C1D1), and during therapy at cycle 2 day 1 and cycle 4 day 1. Peripheral blood was collected in 8 mL Vacutainer Cell Preparation Tubes, from which PBMCs were isolated by centrifugation and then cryopreserved.

About this clone: Its recognized antigen is unknown. Per-base qualities were not stored, and no clone one base away is much larger.

The sample here was peripheral blood mononuclear cells (PBMCs), taken at baseline. The source of this sequence is a human donor with classical Hodgkin lymphoma.

The sequenced DNA: TGCAGCGTTGCTCGAGGACAGGGAGTCAACGAGCAGTACTTC. Its protein reads: CSVARGQGVNEQYF. The chain is assembled from TRBV29-1 and TRBJ2-7, and 8 bases in between align with TRBD1. From a lookup of the germline V gene, CDR1 and CDR2 are SQVTM and ANQGSEA. The CDR3 runs 14 amino acids, cysteine and phenylalanine included. The entry retains the CDR3 DNA only, 42 bases that are in frame from base 1. V and J are trimmed by 4 bases and 5 bases, and the gene matches miss 10 bases of the junction.